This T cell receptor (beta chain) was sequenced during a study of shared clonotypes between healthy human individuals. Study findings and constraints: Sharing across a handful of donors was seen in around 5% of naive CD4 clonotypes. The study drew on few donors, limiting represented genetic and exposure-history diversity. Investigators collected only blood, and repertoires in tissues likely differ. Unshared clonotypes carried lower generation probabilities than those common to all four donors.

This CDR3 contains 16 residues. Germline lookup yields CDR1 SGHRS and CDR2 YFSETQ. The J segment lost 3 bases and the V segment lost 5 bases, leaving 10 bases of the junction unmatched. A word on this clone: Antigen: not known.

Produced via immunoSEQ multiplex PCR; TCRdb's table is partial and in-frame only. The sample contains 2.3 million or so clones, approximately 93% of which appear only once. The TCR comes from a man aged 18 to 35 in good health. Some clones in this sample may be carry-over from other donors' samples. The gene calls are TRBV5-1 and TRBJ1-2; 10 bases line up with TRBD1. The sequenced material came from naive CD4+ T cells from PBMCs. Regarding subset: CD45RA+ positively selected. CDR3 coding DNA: TGCGCCAGCAGGTCCGTCCCGGGACAGGGGCACTATGGCTACACCTTC. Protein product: CASRSVPGQGHYGYTF. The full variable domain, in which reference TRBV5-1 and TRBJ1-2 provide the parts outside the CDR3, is KAGVTQTPRYLIKTRGQQVTLSCSPISGHRSVSWYQQTPGQGLQFLFEYFSETQRNKGNFPGRFSGRQFSNSRSEMNVSTLELGDSALYLCASRSVPGQGHYGYTFGSGTRLTVV.